This is a list of T cell receptor beta chains from one sample in a study of type 1 and type 2 diabetes patients. TCRdb processed the multiplex PCR reads anew with MiXCR; each CDR3 protein has one entry. The sample contains about 270,000 distinct CDR3 sequences, more than 45% of which appear only once. The sample comprised peripheral blood mononuclear cells (PBMCs). These receptors all come from a man between 18 and 35 years old with type 2 diabetes. Both conserved end residues are part of each CDR3. Each record gives: CDR3 length, V gene, J gene, CDR3 protein.

CDR3 length: 13
V gene: TRBV20-1
J gene: TRBJ1-6
CDR3 protein: CSARGTWNSPLHF

CDR3 length: 13
V gene: TRBV15
J gene: TRBJ1-5
CDR3 protein: CATSRDLYQPQHF

CDR3 length: 14
V gene: TRBV27
J gene: TRBJ2-7
CDR3 protein: CASSFFAGAYEQYF

CDR3 length: 14
V gene: TRBV28
J gene: TRBJ2-3
CDR3 protein: CASSPFGLLNTQYF

CDR3 length: 15
V gene: TRBV7-8
J gene: TRBJ2-5
CDR3 protein: CASSEGQGTQETQYF

CDR3 length: 13
V gene: TRBV10-3
J gene: TRBJ1-2
CDR3 protein: CAISDVGDYGYTF

CDR3 length: 14
V gene: TRBV7-2
J gene: TRBJ2-7
CDR3 protein: CASSLWESSYEQYF

CDR3 length: 15
V gene: TRBV5-8
J gene: TRBJ1-6
CDR3 protein: CASSPGTGLLGALHF

CDR3 length: 17
V gene: TRBV19
J gene: TRBJ2-6
CDR3 protein: CATSPTGRITGANVLTF

CDR3 length: 14
V gene: TRBV7-8
J gene: TRBJ2-5
CDR3 protein: CASSGQGYQETQYF

CDR3 length: 16
V gene: TRBV20-1
J gene: TRBJ1-1
CDR3 protein: CSAPGLLGSANTEAFF

CDR3 length: 14
V gene: TRBV7-3
J gene: TRBJ2-7
CDR3 protein: CASSWGSGPYEQYF

CDR3 length: 12
V gene: TRBV20-1
J gene: TRBJ1-2
CDR3 protein: CRVDSANYGYTF

CDR3 length: 13
V gene: TRBV27
J gene: TRBJ1-4
CDR3 protein: CASCQEGNEKLFF

CDR3 length: 15
V gene: TRBV7-3
J gene: TRBJ1-5
CDR3 protein: CASSLALGANQPQHF

CDR3 length: 11
V gene: TRBV30
J gene: TRBJ2-3
CDR3 protein: CAWDLRDTQYF

CDR3 length: 12
V gene: TRBV10-2
J gene: TRBJ1-2
CDR3 protein: CASRDSDYGYTF

CDR3 length: 15
V gene: TRBV5-1
J gene: TRBJ1-1
CDR3 protein: CASSLQDGMNTEAFF

CDR3 length: 15
V gene: TRBV28
J gene: TRBJ1-6
CDR3 protein: CASRQGSSYNSPLHF

CDR3 length: 19
V gene: TRBV29-1
J gene: TRBJ2-5
CDR3 protein: CSVKGPRAGRALSVETQYF

CDR3 length: 15
V gene: TRBV10-3
J gene: TRBJ2-5
CDR3 protein: CAISESGRAQETQYF

CDR3 length: 16
V gene: TRBV5-1
J gene: TRBJ1-6
CDR3 protein: CASSPSRDRVNSPLHF

CDR3 length: 12
V gene: TRBV6-4
J gene: TRBJ2-1
CDR3 protein: CASSDGAREQFF

CDR3 length: 17
V gene: TRBV2
J gene: TRBJ2-3
CDR3 protein: CASSERVRGGGTDTQYF

CDR3 length: 16
V gene: TRBV6-5
J gene: TRBJ2-1
CDR3 protein: CASSSVTGGRYNEQFF

CDR3 length: 18
V gene: TRBV7-9
J gene: TRBJ2-5
CDR3 protein: CASSLDRSSGGARETQYF

CDR3 length: 15
V gene: TRBV6-2/TRBV6-3
J gene: TRBJ2-6
CDR3 protein: CASSYVGPGANVLTF

CDR3 length: 16
V gene: TRBV7-2
J gene: TRBJ2-7
CDR3 protein: CASSLGPAGGLYEQYF

CDR3 length: 15
V gene: TRBV27
J gene: TRBJ2-1
CDR3 protein: CASSSGTSGSNEQFF

CDR3 length: 16
V gene: TRBV6-6
J gene: TRBJ2-7
CDR3 protein: CASSLAGTSGGYEQYF

CDR3 length: 15
V gene: TRBV6-5
J gene: TRBJ1-2
CDR3 protein: CASSYSKGGRKGYTF

CDR3 length: 15
V gene: TRBV19
J gene: TRBJ2-7
CDR3 protein: CASSIRFGRGYEQYF

CDR3 length: 15
V gene: TRBV4-3
J gene: TRBJ2-3
CDR3 protein: CASSQVIPGDYTQYF

CDR3 length: 16
V gene: TRBV7-2
J gene: TRBJ2-5
CDR3 protein: CASSLAIAGEQETQYF

CDR3 length: 14
V gene: TRBV20-1
J gene: TRBJ2-5
CDR3 protein: CSAGTTRYQETQYF

CDR3 length: 13
V gene: TRBV4-1
J gene: TRBJ2-3
CDR3 protein: CASRETQGDTQYF

CDR3 length: 15
V gene: TRBV10-1
J gene: TRBJ2-4
CDR3 protein: CAGRRLPIAKNIQYF

CDR3 length: 14
V gene: TRBV6-5
J gene: TRBJ2-2
CDR3 protein: CASSEWQTTGELFF

CDR3 length: 15
V gene: TRBV7-8
J gene: TRBJ2-5
CDR3 protein: CASSEWRRGFGTQYF

CDR3 length: 12
V gene: TRBV7-3
J gene: TRBJ1-6
CDR3 protein: CASGSNNSPLHF

CDR3 length: 12
V gene: TRBV28
J gene: TRBJ1-4
CDR3 protein: CASGNNNEKLFF

CDR3 length: 12
V gene: TRBV12-3/TRBV12-4
J gene: TRBJ1-2
CDR3 protein: CASSNRNYGYTF

CDR3 length: 15
V gene: TRBV19
J gene: TRBJ1-5
CDR3 protein: CASSMGAGRNQPQHF

CDR3 length: 13
V gene: TRBV25-1
J gene: -
CDR3 protein: CASGQNDYSEQFF

CDR3 length: 13
V gene: TRBV19
J gene: TRBJ1-2
CDR3 protein: CASSVGFNYGYTF

CDR3 length: 12
V gene: TRBV30
J gene: TRBJ1-4
CDR3 protein: CAWSVGGEKLFF

CDR3 length: 14
V gene: TRBV4-1
J gene: TRBJ1-2
CDR3 protein: CASSSEVLGGGYTF

CDR3 length: 12
V gene: TRBV7-2
J gene: TRBJ1-2
CDR3 protein: CASSSVDYGYTF

CDR3 length: 15
V gene: TRBV11-1
J gene: TRBJ2-7
CDR3 protein: CASSPGLAGPYEQYF

CDR3 length: 14
V gene: TRBV5-1
J gene: -
CDR3 protein: CASARLADYNEQFF

CDR3 length: 14
V gene: TRBV20-1
J gene: TRBJ1-5
CDR3 protein: CSASQGTGNQPQHF

CDR3 length: 15
V gene: TRBV19
J gene: TRBJ1-1
CDR3 protein: CASSIPTGLNTEAFF

CDR3 length: 13
V gene: TRBV2
J gene: TRBJ2-5
CDR3 protein: CASSEGKQETQYF

CDR3 length: 13
V gene: TRBV6-6
J gene: TRBJ2-7
CDR3 protein: CASSRDRIYEQYF

CDR3 length: 15
V gene: TRBV19
J gene: TRBJ2-1
CDR3 protein: CASSIGRGGGNEQFF